This T cell receptor beta chain is drawn from a study of blood T cell repertoires in COVID-19. About the study: Sites in the United States, Italy and Spain provided acute and convalescent COVID-19 samples. T cells, B-cell-depleted T cells, or PBMCs supplied cDNA or gDNA.

As processed by the authors: Amplification of reference gene primers was used by the study to estimate nucleated cell counts. Profiling relied on immunoSEQ multiplex PCR, and the TCRdb table lists in-frame clones only, not all of them. The V and J calls and the clone size are those of that table, but D and trimming were determined from the DNA. The table lists around 70,000 clones, approximately 80% of them singletons, with around 13% in the top ten. The CDR3 is made up of 19 amino acids. Trimming took 3 bases from V and 0 from J; bases not matched to a gene: 11. The germline V gene has CDR1 MNHNS and CDR2 SASEGT.

The sequence was obtained from a man aged 45-60 years with COVID-19, enrolled during active disease. The chain carries TRBV6-1 and TRBJ1-5; 10 positions agree with TRBD1. The sequenced sample was peripheral blood. The CDR3 DNA is TGTGCCAGCAGTGAGGTGGGACAGGGGATCCTCTATAGCAATCAGCCCCAGCATTTT. It encodes CASSEVGQGILYSNQPQHF.